The rows below give T cell receptor beta chains drawn from one sample of a study of tumor-infiltrating lymphocytes in primary liver carcinoma. Using its own MiXCR run on the multiplex PCR reads, TCRdb lists one record per CDR3 protein. The data hold 100,000 to 150,000 distinct CDR3 sequences, with 50% to 80% observed a single time. The specimen was liver tumor tissue from sampling region 3. The receptor set was obtained from a woman in her fifties or sixties with primary liver carcinoma and hepatitis B virus infection. Each CDR3 is given with its conserved first and last residue. D genes are given only for firm matches. For some rows the clone size is stated as once, few or many, or as a class when expanded; others skip it.

>TRBV12-3/TRBV12-4|TRBJ2-2|many|TRBD2
TGTGCCAGCAGTTTACGGCTAGCGGGAGGGCTTCGGACCGGGGAGCTGTTTTTT
CASSLRLAGGLRTGELFF
>TRBV2|TRBJ2-7|-|TRBD2
TGTGCCATCAGATCGAGGCTAGCGGGAGCAGGCGAGCAGTACTTC
CAIRSRLAGAGEQYF
>TRBV4-1|TRBJ1-6|many|TRBD1
TGCGCCAGCACCGGGACAGATAATTCACCCCTCCACTTT
CASTGTDNSPLHF
>TRBV7-9|TRBJ1-2|many|-
TGTGCCAGCAGCAACCACCTCAACTATGGCTACACCTTC
CASSNHLNYGYTF
>TRBV5-1|TRBJ1-3|few|TRBD1
TGCGCCAGCAGCTCCGGACAGGGGAACACCATATATTTT
CASSSGQGNTIYF
>TRBV11-2|TRBJ1-1|-|-
TGTGGCAGCAGCGTCACAGGGAACACCGAAGCTTTCTTT
CGSSVTGNTEAFF
>TRBV7-9|TRBJ2-1|-|-
TGTACCAGCAGCTTAGAGGGGCAAGCAGTCACACTCGATGAGCAGTTCTTC
CTSSLEGQAVTLDEQFF
>TRBV11-3|TRBJ1-1|-|TRBD1
TGTGCCAACAGCCCGACAGGGGTGTACACTGAAGCTTCCTTT
CANSPTGVYTEASF
>TRBV7-9|TRBJ1-5|-|-
TGTGCCAGCAGCTTAGGACAGAAGCAAAATCAGCCCCAGCATTTT
CASSLGQKQNQPQHF
>TRBV11-1|TRBJ2-5|-|-
TGTGCCAGCAGCTTAGTATTGGACGCCCCACTAGAGACCCAGTACTTC
CASSLVLDAPLETQYF
>TRBV28|TRBJ2-2|-|-
TGTGCCGGCAGTTTAGGAGGGGAGGACACCGGGGAGCTGTTCTTT
CAGSLGGEDTGELFF
>TRBV11-2|TRBJ2-7|-|-
TGTGCCAGCAGCTCCCCGGGTGCAATGGCGGGCTACGAGCAGTACTTC
CASSSPGAMAGYEQYF
>TRBV4-1|TRBJ2-1|-|-
TGCGCCAGCAGCGCGGGACAGCAGTTCTTC
CASSAGQQFF
>TRBV5-1|TRBJ2-7|-|-
TGCGCCAGCAGCTTGGTCGGCACTTCCTACGAGCAGTACTTC
CASSLVGTSYEQYF
>TRBV29-1|TRBJ2-1|few|TRBD1
TGCAGTGGGAGGACAGGGCGACCCTATAATGAGCAGTCCTTC
CSGRTGRPYNEQSF
>TRBV11-3|TRBJ2-1|-|TRBD2
TGTGCCAGCAGCTTGGGGGGGGAGAGCTCCTACAATGAACAGTCCTTC
CASSLGGESSYNEQSF
>TRBV11-3|TRBJ2-1|-|TRBD2
TGTGCCAGCTGCTTAGGTCGGGGGGAGTTGGATGTCGATGAGCAGTTCTTC
CASCLGRGELDVDEQFF
>TRBV6-6|TRBJ2-5|-|-
TGTGCCAGCAGTTTGGGGGGAACCGCCAAAGAGACCCAATACTTC
CASSLGGTAKETQYF
>TRBV4-2|TRBJ2-7|many|-
TGTGCCAGCAGCCAAGATCTGGGAAGGGAGTCCGAGCAGTACTTC
CASSQDLGRESEQYF
>TRBV24-1|TRBJ2-1|-|TRBD2
TGTGCCACCCAACCAGCGGGAGAGGGCAATGAGCAGTTCTTC
CATQPAGEGNEQFF
>TRBV12-3/TRBV12-4|TRBJ1-2|many|-
TGTGCCAGCAGTCAAGGACACAAAGTTAACTATGGCTACACCTTC
CASSQGHKVNYGYTF
>TRBV28|TRBJ2-7|-|-
TGTGCCAGCAGTTCACCCCGGGACTCCAGGGAGCAGTACTTC
CASSSPRDSREQYF
>TRBV11-3|TRBJ2-1|medium-sized|-
TGTGCCAGCAGCTTAGATCCAAGATCCTCTGCCTACAATGAGCAGTTCTTC
CASSLDPRSSAYNEQFF
>TRBV11-2|TRBJ2-5|medium-sized|-
TGTGCCAGCAGCAGTCGAGGACGCCTAGAGGGGGAGACCCAGTACTTC
CASSSRGRLEGETQYF
>TRBV4-2|TRBJ2-1|-|TRBD2
TGTGCCAGCAGGTTCCCGGGACTAGGGTACAATGAGCAGTTCTTC
CASRFPGLGYNEQFF
>TRBV5-1|TRBJ1-1|few|-
TGCGCCAGCAGCCCCGAAGAGGCCCTGAACACTGAAGCTTTCTTT
CASSPEEALNTEAFF
>TRBV11-2|TRBJ1-2|medium-sized|-
TGTGCCAGCAGCTTAGGCAGCGTGGGCTACACCTTC
CASSLGSVGYTF
>TRBV5-1|TRBJ1-1|-|-
TGCGCCAGCAGCACCATACAGGGTAGAAAGGGAGCTTTCTTT
CASSTIQGRKGAFF
>TRBV6-6|TRBJ2-1|many|TRBD2
TGTGCCAGCAGAACCAGAGCGGGAGGGCCCTACAATGAGCAGTTCTTC
CASRTRAGGPYNEQFF
>TRBV6-5|TRBJ2-7|medium-sized|-
TGTGCCAGCAGTTACTCGCCAGCCCGCTCCTACGAGCAGTACTTC
CASSYSPARSYEQYF
>TRBV6-1|TRBJ1-1|-|TRBD1
TGTGCCAGCAGGGCCGGGACAGGGCTCACCGAAGCTTTCTTT
CASRAGTGLTEAFF
>TRBV11-2|TRBJ2-5|-|TRBD1
TGTGCCAACAGCTTAGCTCGAGAGGGGGCCCGAGAGACCCAGTACTTC
CANSLAREGARETQYF
>TRBV7-8|TRBJ1-5|once|-
TGTGCCAGCAGCTTAGTAAGATCACAGGGCAATCAGCCCCAGCATTTT
CASSLVRSQGNQPQHF
>TRBV7-8|TRBJ2-1|-|-
TGTACCAGCAGCCCGCCCGGCAAAGGGTTACCCTACAACGAGCAGTTCTTC
CTSSPPGKGLPYNEQFF
>TRBV14|TRBJ2-7|-|TRBD1
TGTGACAGCAGCCATCAATCAACAGGGGGGGAGCAGTACTTC
CDSSHQSTGGEQYF
>TRBV24-1|TRBJ2-5|-|-
TGTGCCACCAGTCATCGACAGGCGCACCAAGAGACCCAGTACTTC
CATSHRQAHQETQYF
>TRBV6-4|TRBJ1-1|-|-
TGTGCCAGCAGTGAAGCAGGTGGCACTGAAGCTTTCTTT
CASSEAGGTEAFF
>TRBV11-2|TRBJ1-2|-|-
TGTGCCAGCAGCCCCTGCCAGACGGAAAACTGTGGCTACACCTTC
CASSPCQTENCGYTF
>TRBV11-2|TRBJ2-1|-|-
TGTGCCAGCAGCTTAGGGTTCCGGGCCCTCAATGAGCGGTTCTTT
CASSLGFRALNERFF
>TRBV28|TRBJ1-2|-|-
TGTGCCAGCAATCCCCGGGACGTTACTATCTGTGGCTACACCTTC
CASNPRDVTICGYTF
>TRBV19|TRBJ2-2|few|-
TGTGCCAGTAGGACTACCGGGGAGCTGTTTTTT
CASRTTGELFF
>TRBV28|TRBJ1-2|many|TRBD1
TGTGCCAGCAGTTCAGGGGGTGTTGGCTACACCTTC
CASSSGGVGYTF
>TRBV6-5|TRBJ1-2|-|-
TGTGCCAGCTCCAACAGGGATGGTTACGCCTTC
CASSNRDGYAF
>TRBV24-1|TRBJ1-1|-|-
TGTGCCACCAGTGATTTGAACAGACGCGAAGCTTTCTTT
CATSDLNRREAFF
>TRBV4-2|TRBJ2-2|-|-
TGTGCCAACAGCCCCCGACTAGACCTGGTCGGGGAGCTGTTTTTT
CANSPRLDLVGELFF
>TRBV29-1|TRBJ1-2|-|-
TGCAGCGCCGATCAGGAAGCTCAGAAGGGTGGCTACACCTTC
CSADQEAQKGGYTF
>TRBV7-9|TRBJ2-5|-|TRBD2
TGTACCAACAGCTTAGCGCGAGGGACTAGCGGGTTAAGAGAGACCCAGTACTTC
CTNSLARGTSGLRETQYF